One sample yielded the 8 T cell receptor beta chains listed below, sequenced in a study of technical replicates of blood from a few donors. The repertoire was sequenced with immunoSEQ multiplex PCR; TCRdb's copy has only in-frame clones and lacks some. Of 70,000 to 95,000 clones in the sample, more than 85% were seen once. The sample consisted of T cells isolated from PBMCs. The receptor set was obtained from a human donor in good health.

The CDR3 reads CASSEQLAGETQYF. The CDR3 DNA is TGTGCCAGCAGTGAACAACTGGCGGGAGAGACCCAGTACTTC. J is TRBJ2-5 and V is TRBV2, with D possibly matching TRBD2 (5 bases). This CDR3 region has 14 residues. Trimming stripped 2 bases from V and 4 bases from J, with 11 bases between. Looked up from germline, CDR1 is SNHLY and CDR2 is FYNNEI.

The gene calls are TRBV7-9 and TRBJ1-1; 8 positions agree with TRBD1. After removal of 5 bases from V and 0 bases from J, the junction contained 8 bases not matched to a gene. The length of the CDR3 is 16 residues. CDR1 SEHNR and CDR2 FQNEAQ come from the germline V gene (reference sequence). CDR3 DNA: TGTGCCAGCAGCCCCGGGCAGGGGGCCTTGAACACTGAAGCTTTCTTT. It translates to CASSPGQGALNTEAFF.

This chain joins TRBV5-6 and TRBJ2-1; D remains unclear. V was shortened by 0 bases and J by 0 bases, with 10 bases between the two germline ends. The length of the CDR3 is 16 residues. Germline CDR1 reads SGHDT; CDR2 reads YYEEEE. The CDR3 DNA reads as TGTGCCAGCAGCTTGGCTGACACCTACTCCTACAATGAGCAGTTCTTC. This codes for CASSLADTYSYNEQFF.

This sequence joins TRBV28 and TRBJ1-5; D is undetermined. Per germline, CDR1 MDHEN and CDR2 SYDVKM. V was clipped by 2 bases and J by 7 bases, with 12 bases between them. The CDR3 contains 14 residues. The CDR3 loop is CASSLGRREQPQHF. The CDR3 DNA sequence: TGTGCCAGCAGTTTAGGCCGGCGGGAACAGCCCCAGCATTTT.

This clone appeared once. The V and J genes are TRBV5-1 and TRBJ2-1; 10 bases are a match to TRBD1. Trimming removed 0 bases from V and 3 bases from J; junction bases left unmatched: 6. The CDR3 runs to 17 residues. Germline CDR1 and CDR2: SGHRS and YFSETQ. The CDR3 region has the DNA TGCGCCAGCAGCTTGGGCACGTGGGACAGGGGCTACAATGAGCAGTTCTTC. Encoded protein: CASSLGTWDRGYNEQFF.

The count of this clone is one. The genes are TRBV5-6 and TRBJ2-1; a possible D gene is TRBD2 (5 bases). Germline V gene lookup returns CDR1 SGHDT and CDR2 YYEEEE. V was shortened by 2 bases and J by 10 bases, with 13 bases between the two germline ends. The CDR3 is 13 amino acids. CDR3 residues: CASSFFRDGEQFF. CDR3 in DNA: TGTGCCAGCAGCTTTTTTCGGGATGGCGAGCAGTTCTTC.

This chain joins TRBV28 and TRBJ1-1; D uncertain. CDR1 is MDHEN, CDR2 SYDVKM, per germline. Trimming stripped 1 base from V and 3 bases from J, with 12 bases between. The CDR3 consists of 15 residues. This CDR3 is CASSLFRARYTEAFF. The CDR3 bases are TGTGCCAGCAGTTTATTTCGCGCGCGGTACACTGAAGCTTTCTTT.

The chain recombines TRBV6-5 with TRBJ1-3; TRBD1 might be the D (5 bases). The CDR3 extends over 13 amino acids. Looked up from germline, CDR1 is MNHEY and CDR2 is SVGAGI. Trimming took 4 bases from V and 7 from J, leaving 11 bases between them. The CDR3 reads CASSSRGRNTIYF. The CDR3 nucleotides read TGTGCCAGCAGTTCCCGGGGGAGGAACACCATATATTTT.